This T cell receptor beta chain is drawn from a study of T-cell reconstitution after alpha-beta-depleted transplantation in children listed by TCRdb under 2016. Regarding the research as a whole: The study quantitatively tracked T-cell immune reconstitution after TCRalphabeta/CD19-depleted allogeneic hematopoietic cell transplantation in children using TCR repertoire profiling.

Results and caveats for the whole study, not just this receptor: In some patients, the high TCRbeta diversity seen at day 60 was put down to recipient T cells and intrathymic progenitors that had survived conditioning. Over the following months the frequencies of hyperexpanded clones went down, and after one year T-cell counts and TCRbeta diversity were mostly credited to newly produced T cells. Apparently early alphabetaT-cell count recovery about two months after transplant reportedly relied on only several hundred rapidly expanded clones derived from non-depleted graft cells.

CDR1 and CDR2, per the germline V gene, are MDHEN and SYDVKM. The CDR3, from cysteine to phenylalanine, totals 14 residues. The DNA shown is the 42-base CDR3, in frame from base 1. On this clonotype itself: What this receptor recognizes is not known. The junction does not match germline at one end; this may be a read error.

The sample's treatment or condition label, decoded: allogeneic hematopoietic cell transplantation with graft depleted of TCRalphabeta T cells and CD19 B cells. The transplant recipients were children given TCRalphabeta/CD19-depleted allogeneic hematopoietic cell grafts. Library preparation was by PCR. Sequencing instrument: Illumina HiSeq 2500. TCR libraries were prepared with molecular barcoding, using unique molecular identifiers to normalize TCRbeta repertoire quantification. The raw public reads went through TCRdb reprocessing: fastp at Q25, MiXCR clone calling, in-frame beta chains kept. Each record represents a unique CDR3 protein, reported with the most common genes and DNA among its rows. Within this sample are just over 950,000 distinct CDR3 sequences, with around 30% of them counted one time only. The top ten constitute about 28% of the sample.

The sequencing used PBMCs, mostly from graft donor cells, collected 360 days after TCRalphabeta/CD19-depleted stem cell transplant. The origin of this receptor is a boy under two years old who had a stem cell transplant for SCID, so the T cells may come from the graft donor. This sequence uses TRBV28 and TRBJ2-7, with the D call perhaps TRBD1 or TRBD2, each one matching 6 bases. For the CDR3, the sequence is CASSWGAPSSEQYF. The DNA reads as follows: TGTGCCAGCAGTTGGGGGGCACCCTCCTCCGAGCAGTACTTC.